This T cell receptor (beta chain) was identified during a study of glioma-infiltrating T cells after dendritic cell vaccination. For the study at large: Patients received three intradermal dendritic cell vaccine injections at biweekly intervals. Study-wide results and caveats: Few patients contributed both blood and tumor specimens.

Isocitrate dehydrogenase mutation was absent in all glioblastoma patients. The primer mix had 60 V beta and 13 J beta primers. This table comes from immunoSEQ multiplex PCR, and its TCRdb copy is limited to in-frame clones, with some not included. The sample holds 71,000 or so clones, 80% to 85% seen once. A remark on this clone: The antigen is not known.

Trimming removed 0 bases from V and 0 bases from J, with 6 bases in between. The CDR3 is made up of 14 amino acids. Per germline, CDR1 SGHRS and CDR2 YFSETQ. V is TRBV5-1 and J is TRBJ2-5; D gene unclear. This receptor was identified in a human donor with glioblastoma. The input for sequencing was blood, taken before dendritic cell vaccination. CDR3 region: CASSLDTNQETQYF. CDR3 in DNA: TGCGCCAGCAGCTTGGACACAAACCAAGAGACCCAGTACTTC.